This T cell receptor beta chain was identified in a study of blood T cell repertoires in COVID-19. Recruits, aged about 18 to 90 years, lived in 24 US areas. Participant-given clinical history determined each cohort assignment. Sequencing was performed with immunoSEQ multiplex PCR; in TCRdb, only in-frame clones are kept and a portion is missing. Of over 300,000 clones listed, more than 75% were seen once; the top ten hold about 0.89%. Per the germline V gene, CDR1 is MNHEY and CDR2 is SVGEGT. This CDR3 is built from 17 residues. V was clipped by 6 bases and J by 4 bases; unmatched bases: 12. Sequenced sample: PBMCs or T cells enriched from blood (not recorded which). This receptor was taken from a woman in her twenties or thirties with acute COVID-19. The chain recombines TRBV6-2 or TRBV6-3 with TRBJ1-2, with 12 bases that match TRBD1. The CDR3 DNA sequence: TGTGCCAGCAGCCCCGGGACAGGGGGCGCGATGAGCTATGGCTACACCTTC. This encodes CASSPGTGGAMSYGYTF.